The source of this T cell receptor (beta chain) is a study of blood T cell repertoires in COVID-19. Germline loops: CDR1 GTSNPN, CDR2 SVGIG (reference sequence). The ends were cut back, 1 base at V and 6 bases at J, with 18 bases in the middle. CDR3 size: 15 residues. Repertoires were generated with immunoSEQ multiplex PCR, while TCRdb's copy carries only in-frame clones and drops some. The table records about 170,000 clones, about 86% of them present only once. Sequenced sample: PBMCs or T cells enriched from blood (not recorded which). This clonotype originated in a woman in her fifties or sixties in a cohort exposed to, infected with or recovered from COVID-19 (not recorded which). The V call is TRBV30, the J call TRBJ1-2; TRBD1 might be the D (6 bases). CDR3 sequence reads: CAWSAFVRTEHGYTF. CDR3 nucleotides: TGTGCCTGGAGTGCTTTCGTTAGGACAGAGCATGGCTACACCTTC.